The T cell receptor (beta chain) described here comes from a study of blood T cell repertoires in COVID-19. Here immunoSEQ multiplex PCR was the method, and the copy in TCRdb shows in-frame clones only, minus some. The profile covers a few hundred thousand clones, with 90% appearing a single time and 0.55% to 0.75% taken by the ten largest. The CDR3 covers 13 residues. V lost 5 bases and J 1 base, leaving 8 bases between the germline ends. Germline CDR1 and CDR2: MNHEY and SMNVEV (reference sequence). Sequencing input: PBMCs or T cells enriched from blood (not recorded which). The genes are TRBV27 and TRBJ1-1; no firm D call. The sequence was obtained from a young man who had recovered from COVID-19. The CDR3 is CASSISGNTEAFF. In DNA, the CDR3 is TGTGCCAGCAGTATTTCAGGGAACACTGAAGCTTTCTTT.